A single sample gave rise to the 12 T cell receptor beta chains below, sequenced in a study of regulatory T cells in long-lasting Graves disease. Both iRepertoire HTBI primers and Arm-PCR of CDR3 regions were used to build the TCR beta libraries. In TCRdb, the multiplex PCR reads were re-called with MiXCR into one record per CDR3 protein. The data show approximately 540,000 distinct CDR3 sequences, about 12% seen once. Time point defined: newly diagnosed GD, antithyroid drugs for less than 3 months. The TCR library was prepared using RNA isolated from PBMCs. This same sample was also part of a study on T cells in Graves' hyperthyroidism and ophthalmopathy.

This sample comprised peripheral blood mononuclear cells (PBMCs), obtained at new diagnosis, from a patient treated with antithyroid drugs. These receptors were collected from a woman aged 30 to 39 with Graves disease.

CDR3 sequence: CASGRPALFSNQPQHF. CDR3 nucleotides: TGTGCCAGCGGGAGACCGGCGCTATTTAGCAATCAGCCCCAGCATTTT. The J gene is TRBJ1-5, the V gene TRBV28; D unclear. Germline lookup yields CDR1 MDHEN and CDR2 SYDVKM. V was cut by 8 bases and J by 0 bases, with 17 bases left in between. The CDR3 contains 16 residues.

This clonotype was detected many times. The CDR3 reads CASRNVEGMNYGYTF. DNA for the CDR3: TGTGCCAGCAGGAACGTGGAGGGTATGAACTATGGCTACACCTTC. V and J are TRBV2 and TRBJ1-2; no reliable D call. The V end lost 6 bases, the J end lost 2 bases, and 16 bases lay between the germline ends. Germline V gene sequence: CDR1 SNHLY, CDR2 FYNNEI. CDR3 size: 15 residues. Supplemented by reference TRBV2 and TRBJ1-2, the full variable domain reads EPEVTQTPSHQVTQMGQEVILRCVPISNHLYFYWYRQILGQKVEFLVSFYNNEISEKSEIFDDQFSVERPDGSNFTLKIRSTKLEDSAMYFCASRNVEGMNYGYTFGSGTRLTVV.

At least ten counts were recorded for this clonotype. V and J are TRBV7-9 and TRBJ2-5; TRBD1 matches 7 bases. The CDR3 is made up of 17 amino acids. Germline assignment: CDR1 SEHNR and CDR2 FQNEAQ (reference sequence). After removal of 4 bases from V and 3 bases from J, the junction contained 14 bases not matched to a gene. CDR3: CASSSTRTGTAKETQYF. DNA of the CDR3: TGTGCCAGCAGCTCAACCCGGACCGGGACAGCCAAAGAGACCCAGTACTTC. Full variable domain (outside the CDR3, taken from reference TRBV7-9 and TRBJ2-5): DTGVSQNPRHKITKRGQNVTFRCDPISEHNRLYWYRQTLGQGPEFLTYFQNEAQLEKSRLLSDRFSAERPKGSFSTLEIQRTEQGDSAMYLCASSSTRTGTAKETQYFGPGTRLLVL.

This clonotype was recorded many times. The chain couples TRBV6-2 or TRBV6-3 to TRBJ2-1; D call uncertain. Germline CDR1 is MNHEY and CDR2 is SVGEGT. V was shortened by 0 bases and J by 9 bases, with 15 bases between the two germline ends. This CDR3 has 15 residues. The CDR3 nucleotides are TGTGCCAGCAGTTACTCGAGAAAGGCGATCAGTGAGCAGTTCTTC. Translated, it gives CASSYSRKAISEQFF.

This clonotype was observed many times. The J gene is TRBJ1-1, the V gene TRBV7-9; maybe TRBD1 (6 bases). Germline-derived CDR1 and CDR2 are SEHNR and FQNEAQ (reference sequence). The CDR3 runs 15 residues. V lost 2 bases to trimming and J lost 0 bases, with 10 bases between them. CDR3 loop: CASSLKRDMNTEAFF. The CDR3 DNA follows: TGTGCCAGCAGCTTAAAGAGGGACATGAACACTGAAGCTTTCTTT.

This clonotype was recorded at least ten times. J is TRBJ1-2 and V is TRBV2, with 7 nucleotides matching TRBD1. The germline gives CDR1 SNHLY, CDR2 FYNNEI. V lost 5 bases to trimming and J lost 0 bases; unmatched junction nucleotides: 6. The CDR3 is 15 amino acids. For the CDR3, the DNA is TGTGCCAGCAGTTTACAGGGGACTACTAACTATGGCTACACCTTC. Its protein product is CASSLQGTTNYGYTF.

V and J are TRBV6-1 and TRBJ1-3; D is undetermined. This CDR3 region has 14 residues. Germline V gene data show CDR1 as MNHNS and CDR2 as SASEGT. V was trimmed by 6 bases and J by 3 bases, leaving 12 bases between them. The CDR3 DNA follows: TGTGCCAGCAGCCCTTGGGAGGGTGGAAACACCATATATTTT. It is translated as CASSPWEGGNTIYF.

This clonotype has at least ten counts. The chain couples TRBV7-2 to TRBJ2-3; 8 bases are a match to TRBD2. Germline values: CDR1 SGHTA, CDR2 FQGNSA. The CDR3 covers 15 residues. The V gene end was trimmed by 8 bases and the J gene end by 3 bases; junction bases not matched to a gene: 10. CDR3 sequence reads: CASGLAPSRTDTQYF. In DNA, the CDR3 is TGTGCCAGCGGACTAGCCCCGTCTAGAACAGATACGCAGTATTTT.

The sample holds many counts of this clonotype. The V and J genes are TRBV30 and TRBJ2-1, with 8 bases that match TRBD2. The V gene end was trimmed by 6 bases and the J gene end by 1 base; junction bases not matched to a gene: 8. Germline loops: CDR1 GTSNPN, CDR2 SVGIG (reference sequence). The CDR3 sequence is 15 residues long. CDR3 DNA: TGTGCCTGTACCGGGACTAGGGGATCCTACAATGAGCAGTTCTTC. Amino acids: CACTGTRGSYNEQFF.

About this clonotype: The junction and the germline gene differ at one end; a read error may be behind it. The chain is built from TRBV12-3 or TRBV12-4 and TRBJ2-1; D may be TRBD1 or TRBD2 (5 bases each). The CDR3 totals 15 residues. The CDR3 region has the DNA TGTGCCGGCAGTCCGTGGGGGAGCTCCTACAATGAGCAGTTCTTT. Translated, it gives CAGSPWGSSYNEQFF.

This clonotype has ten or more counts. The rearrangement uses TRBV7-8 and TRBJ2-4; D is undetermined. Trimming took off 5 bases at V and 4 bases at J, with 18 bases between the two ends. The germline gives CDR1 SGHVS, CDR2 FQNEAQ. CDR3 length: 16 residues. CDR3 in amino acids: CASSEYAGQIKNIQYF. The CDR3 DNA follows: TGTGCCAGCAGCGAGTACGCCGGCCAAATAAAAAACATTCAGTACTTC.

This clonotype was counted a few times. This chain uses TRBV28 with TRBJ1-4, with a possible D match to TRBD1 (6 bases). This CDR3 is 16 amino acids long. The germline V gene has CDR1 MDHEN and CDR2 SYDVKM. V was shortened by 4 bases and J by 8 bases, with 20 bases between the two germline ends. CDR3 nucleotides: TGTGCCAGCAGTTCCCCACCAGGGGTGGATGAGGAAAAACTGTTTTTT. This encodes CASSSPPGVDEEKLFF.